These T cell receptor beta chains were read from a single sample in a study of a mutant IDH1 vaccine in newly diagnosed glioma. Using immunoSEQ multiplex PCR, the repertoire was profiled, and TCRdb retains in-frame clones only, with some absent. The table includes about 26,000 clones, roughly 84% detected once. Their recognized antigens are unknown. The sequenced sample was PBMCs, obtained from a glioma patient whose treatment included an IDH1 peptide vaccine. The receptors originated from a middle-aged man with glioma. Some clones in this sample may be carry-over from other donors' samples. Both conserved end residues are part of each CDR3. The D gene is left open where the match is weak. The size of a clone is reported for some rows only, either as once, few or many, or as a class for expanded clones.

v_gene: TRBV30; d_gene: .; abundance: few; j_gene: TRBJ1-2; CDR3aa: CAWSVRQTYYGYTF; CDR3nt: TGTGCCTGGAGTGTACGGCAGACTTACTATGGCTACACCTTC
v_gene: TRBV10-3; d_gene: .; abundance: .; j_gene: TRBJ2-2; CDR3aa: CAISGRVPGELFF; CDR3nt: TGTGCCATCAGTGGCCGGGTTCCCGGGGAGCTGTTTTTT
v_gene: TRBV7-8; d_gene: .; abundance: .; j_gene: TRBJ2-4; CDR3aa: CASSLRRMGSKNIQYF; CDR3nt: TGTGCCAGCAGCTTAAGGAGGATGGGGAGCAAAAACATTCAGTACTTC
v_gene: TRBV4-1; d_gene: TRBD2; abundance: once; j_gene: TRBJ2-7; CDR3aa: CASSQPRGRGLAGASYEQYF; CDR3nt: TGCGCCAGCAGCCAGCCAAGGGGAAGGGGACTAGCGGGGGCCTCCTACGAGCAGTACTTC
v_gene: TRBV5-1; d_gene: .; abundance: .; j_gene: TRBJ1-6; CDR3aa: CASSLVVAGGRNSPLHF; CDR3nt: TGCGCCAGCAGCTTGGTGGTGGCCGGGGGCAGAAATTCACCCCTCCACTTT
v_gene: TRBV12-5; d_gene: TRBD1; abundance: .; j_gene: TRBJ1-4; CDR3aa: CASGSGQSASREKLFF; CDR3nt: TGTGCTAGTGGCTCGGGACAGTCCGCATCCCGTGAAAAACTGTTTTTT
v_gene: TRBV10-3; d_gene: .; abundance: .; j_gene: TRBJ2-5; CDR3aa: CAISESRSAGETQYF; CDR3nt: TGTGCCATCAGTGAGTCTAGGAGTGCGGGAGAGACCCAGTACTTC
v_gene: TRBV6-5; d_gene: TRBD1; abundance: .; j_gene: TRBJ2-3; CDR3aa: CASSWGQVRADTQYF; CDR3nt: TGTGCCAGCAGTTGGGGACAGGTTAGGGCAGATACGCAGTATTTT
v_gene: TRBV5-1; d_gene: .; abundance: .; j_gene: TRBJ2-3; CDR3aa: CASSLDEPTDTQYF; CDR3nt: TGCGCCAGCAGCTTGGACGAACCCACAGATACGCAGTATTTT
v_gene: TRBV15; d_gene: .; abundance: .; j_gene: TRBJ1-2; CDR3aa: CATSRETGAESYGYTF; CDR3nt: TGTGCCACCAGCAGGGAAACGGGGGCAGAGAGCTATGGCTACACCTTC
v_gene: TRBV19; d_gene: .; abundance: .; j_gene: TRBJ2-2; CDR3aa: CASSIVVQPNTGELFF; CDR3nt: TGTGCCAGTAGTATAGTAGTTCAGCCGAACACCGGGGAGCTGTTTTTT
v_gene: TRBV5-1; d_gene: .; abundance: .; j_gene: TRBJ1-1; CDR3aa: CASSSGGENTEAFF; CDR3nt: TGCGCCAGCAGCTCCGGGGGGGAGAACACTGAAGCTTTCTTT
v_gene: TRBV7-2; d_gene: TRBD2; abundance: .; j_gene: TRBJ2-5; CDR3aa: CASSSLGASGPQTQYF; CDR3nt: TGTGCCAGCAGCTCCCTTGGGGCTAGCGGCCCTCAAACCCAGTACTTC
v_gene: TRBV18; d_gene: .; abundance: .; j_gene: TRBJ1-1; CDR3aa: CASSQTLNTEAFF; CDR3nt: TGTGCCAGCTCACAAACCTTGAACACTGAAGCTTTCTTT
v_gene: TRBV18; d_gene: .; abundance: .; j_gene: TRBJ2-5; CDR3aa: CASSRWEGLETQYF; CDR3nt: TGTGCCAGCTCACGGTGGGAAGGCTTAGAGACCCAGTACTTC
v_gene: TRBV4-1; d_gene: .; abundance: few; j_gene: TRBJ1-3; CDR3aa: CASSQGRQGSGNTIYF; CDR3nt: TGCGCCAGCAGCCAAGGCAGACAAGGCTCTGGAAACACCATATATTTT
v_gene: TRBV6-1; d_gene: TRBD1; abundance: .; j_gene: TRBJ1-6; CDR3aa: CASSGTGQGSPLHF; CDR3nt: TGTGCCAGCAGTGGGACAGGGCAGGGGTCACCCCTCCACTTT
v_gene: TRBV10-2; d_gene: .; abundance: .; j_gene: TRBJ1-5; CDR3aa: CASSESWSQPQHF; CDR3nt: TGCGCCAGCAGTGAGTCGTGGAGTCAGCCCCAGCATTTT
v_gene: TRBV19; d_gene: TRBD1; abundance: .; j_gene: TRBJ2-7; CDR3aa: CASSVTGQVGEQYF; CDR3nt: TGTGCCAGTAGTGTCACGGGACAGGTGGGAGAGCAGTACTTC
v_gene: TRBV2; d_gene: TRBD1; abundance: .; j_gene: TRBJ2-2; CDR3aa: CASSLQGPRELFF; CDR3nt: TGTGCCAGCAGTCTACAGGGGCCTAGGGAGCTGTTTTTT
v_gene: TRBV2; d_gene: .; abundance: .; j_gene: TRBJ1-5; CDR3aa: CASSEFGRGGYSNQPQHF; CDR3nt: TGTGCCAGCAGTGAATTTGGTAGGGGGGGCTATAGCAATCAGCCCCAGCATTTT
v_gene: TRBV4-1; d_gene: .; abundance: .; j_gene: TRBJ2-1; CDR3aa: CASSPPGRWEGDSFF; CDR3nt: TGCGCCAGCAGCCCCCCGGGGCGATGGGAAGGTGATTCGTTCTTC
v_gene: TRBV4-2; d_gene: TRBD2; abundance: .; j_gene: TRBJ2-3; CDR3aa: CASSHFSSSSGGLDTQYF; CDR3nt: TGTGCCAGCAGCCATTTCTCCTCCTCTAGCGGGGGGTTAGATACGCAGTATTTT
v_gene: TRBV7-2; d_gene: TRBD1; abundance: .; j_gene: TRBJ1-2; CDR3aa: CASSHRQGGYGYTF; CDR3nt: TGTGCCAGCAGCCATAGACAGGGGGGGTATGGCTACACCTTC
v_gene: TRBV7-8; d_gene: .; abundance: .; j_gene: TRBJ1-5; CDR3aa: CASSLGSWGGNQPQHF; CDR3nt: TGTGCCAGCAGCTTAGGGTCGTGGGGGGGCAATCAGCCCCAGCATTTT
v_gene: TRBV28; d_gene: .; abundance: .; j_gene: TRBJ1-5; CDR3aa: CASSLDQPQHF; CDR3nt: TGTGCCAGCAGTTTAGACCAGCCCCAGCATTTT
v_gene: TRBV5-1; d_gene: .; abundance: .; j_gene: TRBJ2-6; CDR3aa: CASSLAQTSGANVLTF; CDR3nt: TGCGCCAGCAGCTTGGCTCAGACCTCTGGGGCCAACGTCCTGACTTTC
v_gene: TRBV5-6; d_gene: .; abundance: .; j_gene: TRBJ1-3; CDR3aa: CASSLVGQLSGNTIYF; CDR3nt: TGTGCCAGCAGCTTGGTAGGACAGCTCTCTGGAAACACCATATATTTT
v_gene: TRBV2; d_gene: .; abundance: .; j_gene: TRBJ2-3; CDR3aa: CASDYGPGKSTDTQYF; CDR3nt: TGTGCCAGCGACTATGGGCCAGGGAAGAGCACAGATACGCAGTATTTT
v_gene: TRBV30; d_gene: .; abundance: .; j_gene: TRBJ2-5; CDR3aa: CAWKGGDGQETQYF; CDR3nt: TGTGCCTGGAAAGGCGGAGACGGCCAAGAGACCCAGTACTTC
v_gene: TRBV29-1; d_gene: .; abundance: once; j_gene: TRBJ1-1; CDR3aa: CSARTAMNTEAFF; CDR3nt: TGCAGCGCCCGGACAGCAATGAACACTGAAGCTTTCTTT
v_gene: TRBV9; d_gene: .; abundance: .; j_gene: TRBJ1-1; CDR3aa: CASSVRPNTEAFF; CDR3nt: TGTGCCAGCAGCGTCCGACCAAACACTGAAGCTTTCTTT
v_gene: TRBV5-4; d_gene: .; abundance: .; j_gene: TRBJ1-1; CDR3aa: CASSLRGLGTEAFF; CDR3nt: TGTGCCAGCAGCTTACGGGGGCTGGGCACTGAAGCTTTCTTT
v_gene: TRBV7-8; d_gene: .; abundance: .; j_gene: TRBJ1-5; CDR3aa: CASSLGGAGNQPQHF; CDR3nt: TGTGCCAGCAGCCTCGGAGGGGCCGGCAATCAGCCCCAGCATTTT
v_gene: TRBV30; d_gene: .; abundance: .; j_gene: TRBJ1-2; CDR3aa: CAWRTSLNYGYTF; CDR3nt: TGTGCCTGGAGGACCTCACTCAACTATGGCTACACCTTC
v_gene: TRBV4-1; d_gene: TRBD2; abundance: .; j_gene: TRBJ2-7; CDR3aa: CASSLQLAGGFYEQYF; CDR3nt: TGCGCCAGCAGCCTACAACTAGCGGGGGGTTTCTACGAGCAGTACTTC
v_gene: TRBV7-2; d_gene: TRBD1; abundance: few; j_gene: TRBJ1-1; CDR3aa: CASSLTGGNTEAFF; CDR3nt: TGTGCCAGCAGCTTGACAGGGGGGAACACTGAAGCTTTCTTT
v_gene: TRBV29-1; d_gene: TRBD1; abundance: .; j_gene: TRBJ2-2; CDR3aa: CSVVDRGSSGELFF; CDR3nt: TGCAGCGTTGTCGACAGGGGGTCGTCCGGGGAGCTGTTTTTT
v_gene: TRBV5-1; d_gene: TRBD2; abundance: .; j_gene: TRBJ2-1; CDR3aa: CASSLGGGGASYNEQFF; CDR3nt: TGCGCCAGCAGCTTGGGCGGCGGGGGGGCGTCCTACAATGAGCAGTTCTTC
v_gene: TRBV30; d_gene: .; abundance: .; j_gene: TRBJ1-5; CDR3aa: CAWSRIANQPQHF; CDR3nt: TGTGCCTGGAGCAGGATTGCGAATCAGCCCCAGCATTTT
v_gene: TRBV7-9; d_gene: .; abundance: few; j_gene: TRBJ1-1; CDR3aa: CASSLGSLGPTEAFF; CDR3nt: TGTGCCAGCAGCTTAGGAAGCCTAGGACCCACTGAAGCTTTCTTT
v_gene: TRBV6-6; d_gene: .; abundance: .; j_gene: TRBJ1-6; CDR3aa: CASSPSNSPLHF; CDR3nt: TGTGCCAGCAGCCCCTCCAATTCACCCCTCCACTTT
v_gene: TRBV19; d_gene: .; abundance: .; j_gene: TRBJ1-2; CDR3aa: CASSIAISNYGYTF; CDR3nt: TGTGCCAGTAGTATAGCCATTTCTAACTATGGCTACACCTTC
v_gene: TRBV29-1; d_gene: .; abundance: .; j_gene: TRBJ1-5; CDR3aa: CSVEGGPSNQPQHF; CDR3nt: TGCAGCGTTGAAGGGGGGCCGAGCAATCAGCCCCAGCATTTT
v_gene: TRBV4-1; d_gene: .; abundance: .; j_gene: TRBJ1-2; CDR3aa: CASSQDLSGRKYGYTF; CDR3nt: TGCGCCAGCAGCCAAGATCTCTCGGGGCGCAAGTATGGCTACACCTTC
v_gene: TRBV6-5; d_gene: TRBD1; abundance: .; j_gene: TRBJ1-1; CDR3aa: CASSSQGATSTEAFF; CDR3nt: TGTGCCAGCAGCAGTCAGGGGGCGACGAGCACTGAAGCTTTCTTT
v_gene: TRBV19; d_gene: .; abundance: .; j_gene: TRBJ2-7; CDR3aa: CASSPNRQSSYEQYF; CDR3nt: TGTGCCAGTAGTCCTAACAGACAGAGCTCCTACGAGCAGTACTTC
v_gene: TRBV28; d_gene: TRBD1; abundance: .; j_gene: TRBJ2-7; CDR3aa: CASSNQGESYEQYF; CDR3nt: TGTGCCAGCAGTAACCAGGGGGAGTCCTACGAGCAGTACTTC
v_gene: TRBV12-5; d_gene: .; abundance: .; j_gene: TRBJ2-5; CDR3aa: CASAQGQETQYF; CDR3nt: TGTGCTAGTGCTCAGGGCCAAGAGACCCAGTACTTC
v_gene: TRBV7-2; d_gene: .; abundance: .; j_gene: TRBJ2-2; CDR3aa: CASSLNTGELFF; CDR3nt: TGTGCCAGCAGCCTAAACACCGGGGAGCTGTTTTTT
v_gene: TRBV30; d_gene: .; abundance: few; j_gene: TRBJ1-2; CDR3aa: CAWSPTADGYTF; CDR3nt: TGTGCCTGGAGCCCTACGGCGGATGGCTACACCTTC
v_gene: TRBV11-2; d_gene: .; abundance: .; j_gene: TRBJ1-4; CDR3aa: CASSRSGNEKLFF; CDR3nt: TGTGCCAGCAGCCGAAGTGGGAATGAAAAACTGTTTTTT
v_gene: TRBV19; d_gene: TRBD1; abundance: .; j_gene: TRBJ1-5; CDR3aa: CASSKDRGYQPQHF; CDR3nt: TGTGCCAGTAGCAAAGACAGGGGCTATCAGCCCCAGCATTTT
v_gene: TRBV5-4; d_gene: .; abundance: .; j_gene: TRBJ2-1; CDR3aa: CASSLADTYNEQFF; CDR3nt: TGTGCCAGCAGCTTGGCGGACACCTACAATGAGCAGTTCTTC
v_gene: TRBV18; d_gene: .; abundance: .; j_gene: TRBJ1-5; CDR3aa: CASSREVGNQPQHF; CDR3nt: TGTGCCAGCTCACGGGAAGTGGGCAATCAGCCCCAGCATTTT
v_gene: TRBV30; d_gene: TRBD1; abundance: few; j_gene: TRBJ1-1; CDR3aa: CAWSVHKGALTEAFF; CDR3nt: TGTGCCTGGAGTGTACATAAGGGGGCATTGACTGAAGCTTTCTTT
v_gene: TRBV11-3; d_gene: TRBD1; abundance: .; j_gene: TRBJ2-7; CDR3aa: CASSSTGALEQYF; CDR3nt: TGTGCCAGCAGCTCAACAGGGGCCCTCGAGCAGTACTTC